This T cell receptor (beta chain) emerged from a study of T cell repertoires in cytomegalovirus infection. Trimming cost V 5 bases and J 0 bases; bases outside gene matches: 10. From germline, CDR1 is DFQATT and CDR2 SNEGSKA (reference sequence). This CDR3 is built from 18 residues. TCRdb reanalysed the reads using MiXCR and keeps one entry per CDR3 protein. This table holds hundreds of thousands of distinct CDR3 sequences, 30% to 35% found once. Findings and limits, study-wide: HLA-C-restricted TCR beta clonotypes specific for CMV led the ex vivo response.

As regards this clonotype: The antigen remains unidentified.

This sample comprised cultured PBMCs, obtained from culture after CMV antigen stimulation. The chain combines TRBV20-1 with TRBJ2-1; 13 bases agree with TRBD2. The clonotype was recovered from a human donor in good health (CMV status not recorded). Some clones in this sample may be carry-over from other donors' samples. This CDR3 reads CSALPGTSGVSSYNEQFF. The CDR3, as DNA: TGCAGTGCTCTTCCCGGGACTAGCGGGGTTAGCTCCTACAATGAGCAGTTCTTC.